These 26 T cell receptor beta chains were all obtained from the same sample, sequenced in a study of blood T cell repertoires in COVID-19. Sequenced by immunoSEQ multiplex PCR; TCRdb stores in-frame clones only, minus some. The sample has some 350,000 clones, around 87% seen once. The sequencing sample was made of peripheral blood. The receptors come from a woman in her 50s with COVID-19, enrolled during active disease.

The V and J genes are TRBV7-3 and TRBJ2-5; possibly TRBD1 for D (6 bases). The CDR3 is made up of 14 amino acids. The germline V gene has CDR1 SGHTA and CDR2 FQGTGA. V shed 5 bases and J shed 1 base, with 11 bases lying between them. CDR3 coding DNA: TGTGCCAGCAGCCCAGGGGTAGGCCAAGAGACCCAGTACTTC. Its protein is CASSPGVGQETQYF. Looking up the rest from reference TRBV7-3 and TRBJ2-5 gives the full variable domain: GAGVSQTPSNKVTEKGKYVELRCDPISGHTALYWYRQSLGQGPEFLIYFQGTGAADDSGLPNDRFFAVRPEGSVSTLKIQRTERGDSAVYLCASSPGVGQETQYFGPGTRLLVL.

The chain employs TRBV6-5 and TRBJ1-4; 11 nucleotides align to TRBD1. V lost 4 bases, J lost 8 bases, and 6 bases stayed unmatched. From germline, CDR1 is MNHEY and CDR2 SVGAGI. The CDR3 loop spans 15 amino acids. The CDR3 spells CASSSGQGAREKLFF. The CDR3 DNA reads TGTGCCAGCAGTTCAGGACAGGGGGCAAGGGAAAAACTGTTTTTT.

V is TRBV7-3 and J is TRBJ2-2, with D possibly being TRBD1 (6 bases). The germline gives CDR1 SGHTA, CDR2 FQGTGA. This CDR3 contains 15 residues. Between the trimmed V and J ends, which lost 4 bases and 3 bases, there was a span of 12 bases. In nucleotides, the CDR3 is TGTGCCAGCAGCTCCCAAGGGGGATACACCGGGGAGCTGTTTTTT. It translates to CASSSQGGYTGELFF. Full variable domain (remainder filled in from reference TRBV7-3 and TRBJ2-2): GAGVSQTPSNKVTEKGKYVELRCDPISGHTALYWYRQSLGQGPEFLIYFQGTGAADDSGLPNDRFFAVRPEGSVSTLKIQRTERGDSAVYLCASSSQGGYTGELFFGEGSRLTVL.

The chain carries TRBV18 and TRBJ1-1; D perhaps matches TRBD1 (6 bases). Germline-derived CDR1 and CDR2 are KGHSH and LQKENI. The V and J ends lost 1 base and 1 base respectively, with 10 bases between them. There are 15 residues in the CDR3. CDR3 region: CASSPRNRENTEAFF. The CDR3 DNA is TGTGCCAGCTCACCACGGAACAGGGAGAACACTGAAGCTTTCTTT.

The rearrangement joins TRBV24-1 to TRBJ2-3, with 7 bases identical to TRBD2. Germline V lookup: CDR1 KGHDR, CDR2 SFDVKD. The CDR3 is 19 residues long. The V and J ends lost 1 base and 5 bases, in that order; junction bases with no gene match: 17. The CDR3 is CATSDLILMSGGPGDTQYF. The CDR3, as DNA: TGTGCCACCAGTGATTTAATCTTAATGTCGGGAGGTCCGGGAGATACGCAGTATTTT.

The rearrangement joins TRBV5-1 to TRBJ2-2; maybe TRBD1 (5 bases). Trimming removed 0 bases from V and 7 bases from J, with 13 bases in between. Germline V gene lookup returns CDR1 SGHRS and CDR2 YFSETQ. The CDR3 is 15 amino acids. The CDR3 DNA is TGCGCCAGCAGCTTGGCGGGCAGGGCGAACGGGGAGCTGTTTTTT. Translated, it gives CASSLAGRANGELFF.

V and J are TRBV4-1 and TRBJ1-2, with 8 bases aligning to TRBD1. This CDR3 spans 13 amino acids. Trimming cost V 3 bases and J 7 bases; bases outside gene matches: 4. Germline V CDR1 and CDR2: MGHRA, YSYEKL. The DNA for the CDR3 is TGCGCCAGCAGCCAGGGACAGGAGGGTGGCTACACCTTC. Protein: CASSQGQEGGYTF.

V and J are TRBV11-3 and TRBJ2-1, with D tentatively TRBD2 (6 bases). CDR3 length: 15 residues. CDR1 SGHNT and CDR2 YENEEA come from the germline V gene. V shed 2 bases and J shed 8 bases, with 16 bases lying between them. The DNA of the CDR3 is TGTGCCAGCAGCTTATCGCAACGTGGGAGGTATGAGCAGTTCTTC. Its translation: CASSLSQRGRYEQFF.

This clone appeared once. The chain carries TRBV7-9 and TRBJ2-5; 7 bases fit TRBD2. V lost 5 bases to trimming and J lost 5 bases; unmatched junction nucleotides: 14. CDR1 and CDR2 from the germline V gene are SEHNR and FQNEAQ (reference sequence). This CDR3 is built from 16 residues. In nucleotides, the CDR3 is TGTGCCAGCAGCGACTATAGCGGGCCCAGCCAGGAGACCCAGTACTTC. It is translated as CASSDYSGPSQETQYF. Full variable domain (outside the CDR3, taken from reference TRBV7-9 and TRBJ2-5): DTGVSQNPRHKITKRGQNVTFRCDPISEHNRLYWYRQTLGQGPEFLTYFQNEAQLEKSRLLSDRFSAERPKGSFSTLEIQRTEQGDSAMYLCASSDYSGPSQETQYFGPGTRLLVL.

This chain links TRBV2 with TRBJ2-2; maybe TRBD1 (6 bases). Germline V lookup: CDR1 SNHLY, CDR2 FYNNEI. This CDR3 has 16 residues. V was cut by 6 bases and J by 0 bases, with 14 bases left in between. CDR3 DNA: TGTGCCAGCAGCGCCATCGGGACACCGAACACCGGGGAGCTGTTTTTT. It is translated as CASSAIGTPNTGELFF.

CDR3 sequence: CAWSEGDEKLFF. The CDR3 DNA reads TGTGCCTGGAGCGAGGGGGACGAAAAACTGTTTTTT. The chain combines TRBV30 with TRBJ1-4; TRBD1 is a possible D gene (6 bases). Per germline, CDR1 GTSNPN and CDR2 SVGIG (reference sequence). V lost 3 bases, J lost 8 bases, and 10 bases lay in between. The length of the CDR3 is 12 residues.

The rearrangement joins TRBV6-5 to TRBJ2-3, with 12 bases aligning to TRBD1. V gave up 6 bases and J gave up 6 bases; unmatched junction bases: 7. The CDR3 totals 15 residues. CDR1 and CDR2 from the germline V gene are MNHEY and SVGAGI. DNA of the CDR3: TGTGCCAGCAGCGCCGGGACAGGGGGCATGGATACGCAGTATTTT. Translated: CASSAGTGGMDTQYF.

The gene calls are TRBV7-9 and TRBJ2-3, with a tentative D call TRBD1 (6 bases). CDR1 and CDR2 (germline): SEHNR, FQNEAQ (reference sequence). V dropped 5 bases and J dropped 5 bases, with 17 bases sitting between them. The CDR3 sequence is 15 residues long. The chain's CDR3 is CASSISRGSLDTQYF. In DNA form, the CDR3 reads TGTGCCAGCAGCATCAGTAGGGGGTCACTAGATACGCAGTATTTT.

Only one count was recorded for this clone. This rearrangement joins TRBV6-5 to TRBJ2-3; 9 nucleotides line up with TRBD1. There are 15 residues in the CDR3. Unmatched junction bases numbered 5, after V lost 6 bases and J lost 1 base. Germline-derived CDR1 and CDR2 are MNHEY and SVGAGI. The CDR3 spells CASRLRQGGTDTQYF. CDR3 nucleotide sequence: TGTGCCAGCAGACTAAGACAGGGGGGCACAGATACGCAGTATTTT.

The chain is built from TRBV7-2 and TRBJ2-1, with a tentative D call TRBD1 (7 bases). The CDR3 contains 16 residues. Trimming shortened V by 5 bases and J by 6 bases, and 20 bases separated the two germline ends. The germline CDR1 and CDR2 sequences are SGHTA and FQGNSA. CDR3 DNA sequence: TGTGCCAGCAGCCCTCAACGCGGGACAGTTATCAATGAGCAGTTCTTC. Amino acids: CASSPQRGTVINEQFF.

V gene TRBV5-5 combines with J gene TRBJ1-2; the match to TRBD1 covers 9 bases. Unmatched junction bases numbered 8, after V lost 0 bases and J lost 8 bases. Per germline, CDR1 SGHKS and CDR2 YYEKEE (reference sequence). The CDR3 sequence is 15 residues long. The CDR3 protein is CASSLVGQGSLGYTF. In nucleotides, the CDR3 is TGTGCCAGCAGCTTGGTGGGACAGGGATCATTGGGCTACACCTTC. The complete variable domain, with remaining parts taken from reference TRBV5-5 and TRBJ1-2, reads DAGVTQSPTHLIKTRGQQVTLRCSPISGHKSVSWYQQVLGQGPQFIFQYYEKEERGRGNFPDRFSARQFPNYSSELNVNALLLGDSALYLCASSLVGQGSLGYTFGSGTRLTVV.

The V and J genes are TRBV10-2 and TRBJ1-1, with 12 bases fitting TRBD1. J lost 3 bases, V lost 3 bases, and 11 bases had no gene match. The CDR3 sequence is 18 residues long. CDR1 WSHSY and CDR2 SAAADI come from the germline V gene. The CDR3 reads CASSEPGQGAFWDTEAFF. In nucleotides, the CDR3 is TGCGCCAGCAGTGAACCGGGACAGGGGGCCTTTTGGGACACTGAAGCTTTCTTT.

The rearrangement joins TRBV19 to TRBJ1-6, with 11 nucleotides matching TRBD1. J lost 8 bases, V lost 2 bases, and 11 bases had no gene match. CDR3 length: 18 amino acids. Germline loops: CDR1 LNHDA, CDR2 SQIVND (reference sequence). CDR3 sequence: CASSISGTGGPGDSPLHF. The CDR3 nucleotides read TGTGCCAGTAGTATAAGCGGGACAGGGGGGCCCGGGGATTCACCCCTCCACTTT.

This chain connects TRBV29-1 to TRBJ2-2; 12 bases match TRBD2. Germline-derived CDR1 and CDR2 are SQVTM and ANQGSEA. This CDR3 spans 15 amino acids. The J segment lost 8 bases and the V segment lost 5 bases, leaving 9 bases of the junction unmatched. The chain's CDR3 is CSVKGQTSGRGELFF. In DNA, the CDR3 is TGCAGCGTTAAGGGACAGACTAGCGGGAGAGGGGAGCTGTTTTTT.

The chain is built from TRBV4-1 and TRBJ1-1; tentative D call: TRBD1 (5 bases). The CDR3 runs 15 residues. V dropped 1 base and J dropped 6 bases, with 15 bases sitting between them. Germline values: CDR1 MGHRA, CDR2 YSYEKL. CDR3 protein: CASSQGIGGTAEAFF. CDR3 sequence (DNA): TGCGCCAGCAGCCAAGGAATCGGGGGTACGGCTGAAGCTTTCTTT.

The CDR3 loop is CASSSFRDRDGYEQYF. CDR3 DNA: TGTGCCAGCAGTTCCTTCAGGGACAGGGACGGCTACGAGCAGTACTTC. The genes are TRBV6-5 and TRBJ2-7, with 9 positions matching TRBD1. The V gene's germline CDR1 is MNHEY and CDR2 SVGAGI. V was clipped by 4 bases and J by 3 bases; unmatched bases: 10. This CDR3 has 16 residues.

This clone was recorded once. The CDR3 is CASSQVWGGTEAFF. DNA for the CDR3: TGTGCCAGCAGCCAAGTTTGGGGGGGGACTGAAGCTTTCTTT. The genes are TRBV14 and TRBJ1-1; tentative D call: TRBD1 (5 bases). The CDR3 is made up of 14 amino acids. CDR1 and CDR2 (germline): SGHDN, FVKESK. Deletions cut 1 base from V and 5 bases from J, with 11 bases between.

In its sample, this clone was seen once. This rearrangement joins TRBV19 to TRBJ1-5; 7 nucleotides align to TRBD1. The germline V gene encodes CDR1 LNHDA and CDR2 SQIVND (reference sequence). Trimming removed 5 bases from V and 1 base from J; junction bases left unmatched: 11. CDR3 length equals 17 residues. The CDR3 region is CASSRTGAAGSNQPQHF. CDR3 DNA: TGTGCCAGTAGTCGCACAGGGGCCGCTGGGAGCAATCAGCCCCAGCATTTT. Supplemented by reference TRBV19 and TRBJ1-5, the full variable domain reads DGGITQSPKYLFRKEGQNVTLSCEQNLNHDAMYWYRQDPGQGLRLIYYSQIVNDFQKGDIAEGYSVSREKKESFPLTVTSAQKNPTAFYLCASSRTGAAGSNQPQHFGDGTRLSIL.

V is TRBV5-1 and J is TRBJ1-1; 8 bases align to TRBD1. The V gene end was trimmed by 8 bases and the J gene end by 1 base; junction bases not matched to a gene: 7. This CDR3 comprises 14 residues. The germline gives CDR1 SGHRS, CDR2 YFSETQ. The CDR3 sequence: CASQTGGANTEAFF. The CDR3 DNA follows: TGCGCCAGTCAAACAGGGGGAGCGAACACTGAAGCTTTCTTT.

This clone was seen a handful of times. The rearrangement uses TRBV6-2 or TRBV6-3 and TRBJ2-2; unclear D gene. V was cut by 1 base and J by 1 base, with 4 bases left in between. This CDR3 has 14 amino acids. Germline CDR1 is MNHEY and CDR2 is SVGEGT. In nucleotides, the CDR3 is TGTGCCAGCAGTTACTGGAGGAACACCGGGGAGCTGTTTTTT. Translation gives CASSYWRNTGELFF.

This clone was counted between two and nine times. The chain is built from TRBV9 and TRBJ2-1; 11 bases fit TRBD1. The germline CDR1 and CDR2 sequences are SGDLS and YYNGEE. Trimming at V came to 4 bases and at J to 7 bases, leaving 7 bases not matched to a gene. This CDR3 is 15 amino acids long. The CDR3 spells CASSPADRGLNEQFF. The CDR3 DNA reads as TGTGCCAGCAGCCCTGCGGACAGGGGGCTTAATGAGCAGTTCTTC.